This T cell receptor (beta chain) came from a study of cytomegalovirus exposure and HLA in healthy donors. Study observations and caveats: More clonal expansion characterized HLA-associated TCR beta chains than equally common others in a later analysis. A likely sequencing artifact accounted for one observed cluster of highly shared sequence variants. A later look showed TCR association rates differing by HLA locus, highest for DRB1 and lowest for HLA-C.

Notes on this clone: Its target is unknown. An end of the junction differs from the germline gene, which may be a read error.

This PCR relied on a set of 60 Vbeta primers and 13 Jbeta primers. Generated by immunoSEQ multiplex PCR, the TCRdb table keeps only in-frame clones and is missing some. The sample carries roughly 140,000 clones, around 80% recorded once. Germline CDR1 reads SGHTA; CDR2 reads FQGNSA. The CDR3 loop spans 12 amino acids. This receptor was obtained from a man between 40 and 49 years old in good health and CMV-seropositive. The source material was PBMCs. The chain is built from TRBV7-2 and TRBJ2-7, with D unclear. DNA for the CDR3: TGTGCCAGCAGCTCTACCTCCAACGAGCAGTACTTC. It yields the protein CASSSTSNEQYF.